The next 31 T cell receptor beta chains were all read from a single sample in a study of glioma-infiltrating T cells. Using RNA template, CDR3s of TCR alpha and beta were amplified with iRepertoire arm-PCR. TCRdb re-derived calls from the multiplex PCR reads in MiXCR, one entry per CDR3 protein. The profile covers about 400,000 distinct CDR3 sequences, with 41% appearing a single time and around 12% taken by the ten largest. The sequencing sample was made of glioma tissue, nonneoplastic brain tissue, or PBMCs (not recorded which). The receptors were gathered from a human donor with low-grade glioma or glioblastoma, undergoing nonglioma brain surgery, or in good health (not recorded which).

This clonotype came up many times. This chain connects TRBV6-5 to TRBJ2-2, with 11 bases matching TRBD2. There are 14 residues in the CDR3. The V gene end was trimmed by 2 bases and the J gene end by 13 bases; junction bases not matched to a gene: 6. CDR1 is MNHEY and CDR2 is SVGAGI in the germline V gene. CDR3 sequence reads: CASSYGTSGLGLFF. DNA of the CDR3: TGTGCCAGCAGTTACGGGACTAGCGGCCTCGGGCTGTTTTTT.

In its sample, this clonotype was seen many times. For the CDR3, the DNA is TGCGCCAGCAGCCCCCTTTTTGGGGGAGGCACTGAAGCTTTCTTT. This codes for CASSPLFGGGTEAFF. This chain connects TRBV4-3 to TRBJ1-1; D might be TRBD1 (5 bases). CDR3 length: 15 amino acids. Germline V gives CDR1 LGHNA, CDR2 YSLEER. The V gene lost 4 bases and the J gene lost 4 bases, with 16 bases spanning the gap.

The chain links TRBV7-2 to TRBJ2-1; TRBD2 is a possible D gene (6 bases). Per germline, CDR1 SGHTA and CDR2 FQGNSA. The CDR3 extends over 14 amino acids. Trimming left V 4 bases short and J 5 bases short, with 12 bases between. In DNA form, the CDR3 reads TGTGCCAGCAGCTCCCGAGGAGGGGACAATGAGCAGTTCTTC. Translation gives CASSSRGGDNEQFF.

The chain joins TRBV19 to TRBJ1-1, with D possibly TRBD1 on 6 matching bases. CDR1 and CDR2 from the germline V gene are LNHDA and SQIVND (reference sequence). The V end lost 8 bases, the J end lost 6 bases, and 13 bases lay between the germline ends. This CDR3 region has 12 residues. The CDR3 reads CASSMRGSEAFF. CDR3 DNA sequence: TGTGCCAGTTCCATGAGGGGGTCTGAAGCTTTCTTT.

This clonotype came up many times. The chain joins TRBV6-2 or TRBV6-3 to TRBJ1-2, with a possible D match to TRBD1 (6 bases). This CDR3 has 13 amino acids. Per the germline V gene, CDR1 is MNHEY and CDR2 is SVGEGT. Trimming pared 9 bases from V and 5 bases from J, leaving 16 bases between. CDR3 nucleotides: TGTGCCAGTGGGGGACACTTGGATTATGGCTACACCTTC. Amino acid sequence: CASGGHLDYGYTF.

V gene TRBV29-1 combines with J gene TRBJ1-1, with D possibly matching TRBD1 (6 bases). Germline loops: CDR1 SQVTM, CDR2 ANQGSEA. V shed 6 bases and J shed 6 bases, with 23 bases lying between them. The CDR3 spans 15 residues. The CDR3 DNA is TGCAGCGTGAACCCGACAGGAGAGCAATTCGCTGAAGCTTTCTTT. This translates into CSVNPTGEQFAEAFF.

About this clonotype itself: Being one base from a much bigger clone, this may be a read error. The rearrangement links TRBV6-2 or TRBV6-3 to TRBJ2-7, with TRBD1 matching over 7 bases. Germline CDR1 reads MNHEY; CDR2 reads SVGEGT. CDR3 length: 15 amino acids. In DNA, the CDR3 is TGTGCCAGCAGTAACGCGCGGACAGGCGCCTACGGGCAGTACTTC. This codes for CASSNARTGAYGQYF.

In regard to this clonotype: This may come from a read error, since a much larger clone is one base off. The V gene is TRBV28, the J gene TRBJ2-7; 7 bases fit TRBD1. Looked up from germline, CDR1 is MDHEN and CDR2 is SYDVKM. This CDR3 contains 15 residues. CDR3 nucleotide sequence: TGTGCCAGCAGGCGAACAGGGGACGTCTCCTACGATCAGTACTTC. Amino acids: CASRRTGDVSYDQYF.

Points on this clonotype: The CDR3 does not close with the conserved phenylalanine or tryptophan, likely indicating a read error. The chain is built from TRBV28 and TRBJ2-1, with TRBD1 matching 7 bases. The CDR3 contains 15 residues. After removal of 6 bases from V and 4 bases from J, the junction contained 9 bases not matched to a gene. Germline CDR1 MDHEN, CDR2 SYDVKM. The CDR3: CASRPRDRMYNEQFS. CDR3 nucleotides: TGTGCCAGCAGACCCCGGGACAGAATGTACAATGAGCAGTTCTCC.

The V call is TRBV4-3, the J call TRBJ1-6; D possibly corresponds to TRBD1 (6 bases). CDR1 and CDR2 (germline): LGHNA, YSLEER. Trimming left V 4 bases short and J 7 bases short, with 11 bases between. CDR3 length: 14 residues. The DNA of the CDR3 is TGCGCCAGCAGCCTGACAGGAGTAAATTCACCCCTCCACTTT. Residues: CASSLTGVNSPLHF.

This chain links TRBV5-1 with TRBJ1-6, with D possibly being TRBD1 (6 bases). Trimming took off 4 bases at V and 0 bases at J, with 17 bases between the two ends. Per the germline V gene, CDR1 is SGHRS and CDR2 is YFSETQ. This CDR3 contains 18 residues. The CDR3, as DNA: TGCGCCAGCAGCCCAACGACAGGCTCGGACTCCTATAATTCACCCCTCCACTTT. This sequence encodes CASSPTTGSDSYNSPLHF.

There are many counts of this clonotype. The J gene is TRBJ1-2, the V gene TRBV6-1; TRBD1 might be the D (5 bases). Germline V gene sequence: CDR1 MNHNS, CDR2 SASEGT. V lost 4 bases to trimming and J lost 3 bases, with 9 bases between them. This CDR3 has 13 amino acids. The CDR3 DNA reads TGTGCCAGCAGTGTCGGGGCAGACTATGGCTACACCTTC. Translation: CASSVGADYGYTF.

Notes on this clonotype: A junction boundary mismatches the germline segment, possibly from a read error. This CDR3 is CATSLAGARNEQFF. The CDR3 DNA is TGTGCCACCAGCTTAGCTGGGGCCCGGAATGAGCAGTTCTTC. This sequence joins TRBV7-9 and TRBJ2-1, with D perhaps matching TRBD1 (5 bases). The CDR3 spans 14 residues. CDR1 SEHNR and CDR2 FQNEAQ come from the germline V gene (reference sequence). Combining the CDR3 with reference TRBV7-9 and TRBJ2-1 gives the whole variable domain DTGVSQNPRHKITKRGQNVTFRCDPISEHNRLYWYRQTLGQGPEFLTYFQNEAQLEKSRLLSDRFSAERPKGSFSTLEIQRTEQGDSAMYLCATSLAGARNEQFFGPGTRLTVL.

This clonotype has a handful of counts. The rearrangement links TRBV7-9 to TRBJ1-4, with no clear D. The germline V gene encodes CDR1 SEHNR and CDR2 FQNEAQ (reference sequence). CDR3 size: 13 residues. V lost 2 bases and J 8 bases, leaving 9 bases between the germline ends. The CDR3 DNA reads TGTGCCAGCAGCTTAAGTGCAGTGGAAAAACTGTTTTTT. Translating it yields CASSLSAVEKLFF.

This clonotype was counted a few times. This chain uses TRBV7-3 with TRBJ1-6; the D gene is possibly TRBD1 (5 bases). Germline values: CDR1 SGHTA, CDR2 FQGTGA. The CDR3 runs to 14 residues. The V end lost 1 base, the J end lost 6 bases, and 7 bases lay between the germline ends. The CDR3 sequence is CASSLRGFNSPLHF. The CDR3 DNA reads as TGTGCCAGCAGCTTAAGGGGGTTTAATTCACCCCTCCACTTT.

This clonotype was detected only once. The V call is TRBV10-3, the J call TRBJ1-1, with 7 bases fitting TRBD1. The V gene's germline CDR1 is ENHRY and CDR2 SYGVKD. This CDR3 is built from 14 residues. J was trimmed by 2 bases and V by 3 bases; bases with no gene match: 3. CDR3 sequence: CAISERGLNTEAFF. DNA for the CDR3: TGTGCCATCAGTGAAAGGGGGCTTAACACTGAAGCTTTCTTT.

Details on this clonotype: One base away lies a much larger clone, so this may be a sequencing read error. This chain connects TRBV6-6 to TRBJ2-1; D perhaps matches TRBD2 (6 bases). Germline V gives CDR1 MNHNY, CDR2 SVGAGI (reference sequence). The CDR3 extends over 16 amino acids. V was trimmed by 4 bases and J by 8 bases, leaving 21 bases between them. In nucleotides, the CDR3 is TGTGCCAGCAGTTCCACCGACTGGAGGGAGTACGATGAGCAGTTCTTC. This encodes CASSSTDWREYDEQFF.

Points on this clonotype: This may be a read error, as it is one base from a much larger clone. The chain recombines TRBV6-1 with TRBJ1-3, with D possibly matching TRBD1 (5 bases). CDR1 MNHNS and CDR2 SASEGT come from the germline V gene. The CDR3 totals 15 residues. V was cut by 6 bases and J by 2 bases, with 14 bases left in between. The DNA of the CDR3 is TGTGCCAGCAGCATGACACGGGGCACTGGAAACACCATATATTTT. This translates into CASSMTRGTGNTIYF.

As DNA, the CDR3 is TGTGCCAGCCACCCAGCAGGGGCCCAAGAGACCCAGTACTTC. Translation gives CASHPAGAQETQYF. J is TRBJ2-5 and V is TRBV5-5; TRBD1 might be the D (6 bases). Trimming shortened V by 7 bases and J by 1 base, and 14 bases separated the two germline ends. The CDR3 loop spans 14 amino acids. Germline values: CDR1 SGHKS, CDR2 YYEKEE (reference sequence). Full variable domain (remainder filled in from reference TRBV5-5 and TRBJ2-5): DAGVTQSPTHLIKTRGQQVTLRCSPISGHKSVSWYQQVLGQGPQFIFQYYEKEERGRGNFPDRFSARQFPNYSSELNVNALLLGDSALYLCASHPAGAQETQYFGPGTRLLVL.

This sequence joins TRBV5-5 and TRBJ1-1; TRBD1 aligns across 10 bases. With V trimmed by 5 bases and J by 11 bases, 12 bases remained unmatched. The CDR3 has 14 residues. The germline V gene encodes CDR1 SGHKS and CDR2 YYEKEE (reference sequence). CDR3 in amino acids: CASSTGTGALRAFF. In DNA form, the CDR3 reads TGTGCCAGCAGTACCGGGACAGGGGCTCTTCGCGCTTTCTTT.

This clonotype was counted at least ten times. The V call is TRBV4-1, the J call TRBJ1-1; D possibly corresponds to TRBD1 (6 bases). The length of the CDR3 is 15 residues. Per the germline V gene, CDR1 is MGHRA and CDR2 is YSYEKL. Trimming stripped 6 bases from V and 1 base from J, with 15 bases between. CDR3 region: CASRRAGTQNTEAFF. Here the CDR3 DNA reads TGCGCCAGCAGACGTGCCGGGACACAGAACACTGAAGCTTTCTTT.

Concerning this clonotype itself: This may arise from a read error, as a much more abundant clone is one base away. The chain uses TRBV6-1 and TRBJ2-1; 7 positions match TRBD2. Germline V gene lookup returns CDR1 MNHNS and CDR2 SASEGT. V shed 6 bases, J shed 3 bases, and the junction held 8 bases outside the gene matches. This CDR3 spans 15 amino acids. In nucleotides, the CDR3 is TGTGCCAGCAGAACCGGGACTAACCTCTACAATGAGCAGTTCTTC. Its protein product is CASRTGTNLYNEQFF.

A word on this clonotype: Since a much larger clone is just one base distant, this may be a read error. The rearrangement links TRBV7-2 to TRBJ1-6, with D possibly TRBD1 on 6 matching bases. V lost 6 bases and J 10 bases, leaving 19 bases between the germline ends. The CDR3 totals 15 residues. From germline, CDR1 is SGHTA and CDR2 FQGNSA. The CDR3 protein is CASRRGGLLLSPLHF. DNA for the CDR3: TGTGCCAGCAGACGAGGGGGTTTGTTGCTCTCACCCCTCCACTTT.

The J gene is TRBJ1-3, the V gene TRBV20-1; D perhaps matches TRBD1 (5 bases). Trimming stripped 0 bases from V and 7 bases from J, with 16 bases between. This CDR3 comprises 15 residues. Germline V gene sequence: CDR1 DFQATT, CDR2 SNEGSKA (reference sequence). CDR3: CSARDGVGQRNTIYF. The CDR3 bases are TGCAGTGCTAGAGATGGCGTAGGACAAAGGAACACCATATATTTT.

This clonotype was picked up many times. The chain couples TRBV7-6 to TRBJ2-3, with 7 positions matching TRBD1. The CDR3 is 11 amino acids. Trimming cost V 5 bases and J 11 bases; bases outside gene matches: 4. Germline CDR1 SGHVS, CDR2 FNYEAQ. DNA of the CDR3: TGTGCCAGCAGCCCTGGGACAGAGCAGTATTTT. Translation: CASSPGTEQYF.

This clonotype was found a few times. V and J are TRBV7-2 and TRBJ2-1, with 8 positions matching TRBD2. The CDR3 runs 16 residues. V shed 2 bases and J 4 bases; nucleotides not matched to a gene: 7. Germline V lookup: CDR1 SGHTA, CDR2 FQGNSA. Here the CDR3 DNA reads TGTGCCAGCAGCTTATTTTGGGAGCGGGAGTACAATGAGCAGTTCTTC. Translation: CASSLFWEREYNEQFF.

In this sample, this clonotype turned up a few times. This chain joins TRBV6-5 and TRBJ2-1; a weak D match, TRBD1 (5 bases). The germline V gene encodes CDR1 MNHEY and CDR2 SVGAGI. The CDR3 extends over 14 amino acids. V dropped 1 base and J dropped 10 bases, with 14 bases sitting between them. CDR3 in amino acids: CASSYLPQRGEQFF. In nucleotides, the CDR3 is TGTGCCAGCAGTTACTTACCCCAAAGGGGAGAGCAGTTCTTC.

This chain connects TRBV5-1 to TRBJ1-4; D is uncertain. The CDR3 is made up of 15 amino acids. V shed 2 bases and J shed 5 bases, with 13 bases lying between them. CDR1 and CDR2 from the germline V gene are SGHRS and YFSETQ. This CDR3 is CASSFGYSDNEKLFF. The CDR3 bases are TGCGCCAGCAGCTTTGGGTACAGCGACAATGAAAAACTGTTTTTT.

At least ten counts were recorded for this clonotype. This chain joins TRBV28 and TRBJ2-5; D may correspond to TRBD1 or TRBD2 (5 bases each). Germline CDR1 reads MDHEN; CDR2 reads SYDVKM. Trimming took 5 bases from V and 5 from J, leaving 27 bases between them. This CDR3 region has 18 residues. This chain's CDR3 is CASSRDSFGRPGEETQYF. As DNA, the CDR3 is TGTGCCAGCAGTCGCGACAGCTTCGGACGCCCCGGGGAGGAGACCCAGTACTTC.

The gene calls are TRBV4-1 and TRBJ2-7; 7 nucleotides align to TRBD1. Germline values: CDR1 MGHRA, CDR2 YSYEKL. V lost 3 bases to trimming and J lost 4 bases; unmatched junction nucleotides: 9. The CDR3 extends over 15 amino acids. The CDR3 reads CASSQRTGGGYEQYF. DNA of the CDR3: TGCGCCAGCAGCCAGAGGACAGGAGGAGGATACGAGCAGTACTTC.

This clonotype was recorded at least ten times. The rearrangement links TRBV27 to TRBJ1-5, with D unclear. The CDR3 is 12 residues long. The V and J ends lost 6 bases and 4 bases respectively, with 7 bases between them. The germline gives CDR1 MNHEY, CDR2 SMNVEV (reference sequence). The DNA for the CDR3 is TGTGCCAGCAGACAAGGGAATCAGCCCCAGCATTTT. This gives the protein CASRQGNQPQHF.